Listed below are T cell receptor beta chains from one sample, sequenced in a study of blood T cells in healthy people across ages. TCRdb fed the 5' RACE reads into MiXCR, producing one record per CDR3 protein. The table lists roughly 700,000 distinct CDR3 sequences, approximately 25% of them singletons. The same data also contributed to another study, on T cells of mothers and their children.

The source material was blood. The receptors were gathered from a boy aged 5 to 17 in good health. Both conserved end residues are part of each CDR3. A D gene is named only where the DNA matches it firmly. Clone size is given for some rows only: seen once, a few or many times, or a class if the clone is expanded.

TRBJ2-7 | TRBV6-2/TRBV6-3 | TRBD1 | . | TGTGCCAGCATCCTCGGACAGGTTTCTACTTACGAGCAGTACTTC | CASILGQVSTYEQYF
TRBJ2-5 | TRBV5-6 | . | . | TGTGCCAGCAGCCGAGGCGGCCTTTCCCAGTACTTC | CASSRGGLSQYF
TRBJ2-1 | TRBV6-5 | TRBD2 | . | TGTGCCAGCAGTTACGGGGCGACTAGCGGGTATTATGAGCAGTTCTTC | CASSYGATSGYYEQFF
TRBJ2-3 | TRBV7-2 | TRBD2 | few | TGTGCCAGCAGTTCCCGCGGGAGCGGTACCCCAGATACGCAGTATTTT | CASSSRGSGTPDTQYF
TRBJ2-6 | TRBV5-4 | . | few | TGTGCCAGCAGCCGCTTAGGGTCTGGGGCCAACGTCCTGACTTTC | CASSRLGSGANVLTF
TRBJ2-5 | TRBV20-1 | . | . | TGCAGTGCCGAACCCAATGCCGCTGTCGCACCGCCTAGGACCCAGTACTTC | CSAEPNAAVAPPRTQYF
TRBJ2-6 | TRBV7-3 | . | few | TGTGCCAGCACCCGAGCTGGGGCCAACGTCCTGACTTTC | CASTRAGANVLTF
TRBJ2-7 | TRBV3-1 | TRBD1 | . | TGTGCCAGCAGCCAAGGTCTACAGGGGGCGGGCGAGCAGTACTTC | CASSQGLQGAGEQYF
TRBJ2-7 | TRBV15 | . | few | TGTGCCACCAGCAGAGATCGGGACGAGCAGTACTTC | CATSRDRDEQYF
TRBJ2-1 | TRBV14 | . | few | TGTGCCAGCAGCCAATACCTCCTGGGTGAGCAGTTCTTC | CASSQYLLGEQFF
TRBJ1-1 | TRBV10-3 | TRBD1 | few | TGTGCCATCACCCGGGACAGGGATAACACTGAAGCTTTCTTT | CAITRDRDNTEAFF
TRBJ1-2 | TRBV4-2 | . | . | TGTGCCAGCAGCCAGTCTGATGGAGGTGGCTACACCTTC | CASSQSDGGGYTF
TRBJ2-3 | TRBV2 | TRBD2 | . | TGTGCCAGCAGTCTGAGGCTAGCGGGAACAGATACGCAGTATTTT | CASSLRLAGTDTQYF
TRBJ2-3 | TRBV7-9 | TRBD2 | . | TGTGCCAGCAGCTTCGAGCGGGGTAGCACAGATACGCAGTATTTT | CASSFERGSTDTQYF
TRBJ1-3 | TRBV5-1 | . | . | TGCGCCAGCAGCATCCAGGGGACGCCAGGAAACACCATATATTTT | CASSIQGTPGNTIYF
TRBJ2-4 | TRBV28 | TRBD1 | few | TGTGCTCACACTCATAGGAAGGTGGGACAGTCAAACCCTCTAGCCAAAAACATTCAGTACTTC | CAHTHRKVGQSNPLAKNIQYF
TRBJ2-2 | TRBV12-3/TRBV12-4 | TRBD2 | few | TGTGCCAGCAGTTTTGGACTAGCGGGGGATGTCCCCGGGGAGCTGTTTTTT | CASSFGLAGDVPGELFF
TRBJ2-7 | TRBV20-1 | . | . | TGCAGTGCTAGACTCCAGAATTATTACGAGCAGTACTTC | CSARLQNYYEQYF
TRBJ2-7 | TRBV12-3/TRBV12-4 | . | few | TGTGCCAGCAGCCTGACATCAACCTACGAGCAGTACTTC | CASSLTSTYEQYF
TRBJ2-3 | TRBV12-3/TRBV12-4 | TRBD2 | . | TGTGCCAGCACCCCCGGGACTATTAACACAGATACGCAGTATTTT | CASTPGTINTDTQYF
TRBJ1-5 | TRBV9 | . | few | TGTGCCAGCAGCGTAGGGGTATCAGGTTTTCAGCCCCAGCATTTT | CASSVGVSGFQPQHF
TRBJ2-5 | TRBV10-3 | . | . | TGTGCCATCAGTGGACGGGAACAAGAGACCCAGTACTTC | CAISGREQETQYF
TRBJ1-2 | TRBV28 | . | . | TGTGCCAGCAGCCCCGGGGATTGGAGAGAGAACTATGGCTACACCTTC | CASSPGDWRENYGYTF
TRBJ2-3 | TRBV5-6 | . | . | TGTGCCAGCAGCTTGGGCCTTGCAATGGATACGCAGTATTTT | CASSLGLAMDTQYF
TRBJ2-2 | TRBV21-1 | . | few | TGCGAAGGGGTAGGGACAGCCTGGCGCGGGACCGGGGAGCTGTTTTTT | CEGVGTAWRGTGELFF
TRBJ2-4 | TRBV21-1 | . | few | TGTGCCAGAAAGACAGTAGGTGACATTCAGTACTTC | CARKTVGDIQYF
TRBJ2-5 | TRBV4-3 | . | few | TGCGCCAGCAGCCAAGGAACGGGGTTTCAAGAGACCCAGTACTTC | CASSQGTGFQETQYF
TRBJ2-7 | TRBV10-3 | TRBD1 | few | TGTGCCATCAGTGGTGAGGTCGGGACAGCTAACTACGAGCAGTACTTC | CAISGEVGTANYEQYF
TRBJ2-4 | TRBV28 | . | few | TGTGCCAGCACATCCAGTCTAAAAAACATTCAGTACTTC | CASTSSLKNIQYF
TRBJ2-1 | TRBV6-1 | TRBD2 | . | TGTGCCAGCAGTGTTGGGGCGGGGGTGGGCAATGAGCAGTTCTTC | CASSVGAGVGNEQFF
TRBJ2-1 | TRBV29-1 | . | . | TGCAGCGTATTCAGAGGGGAGCAGTTCTTC | CSVFRGEQFF
TRBJ2-3 | TRBV7-9 | TRBD2 | few | TGTGCCAGCAGCCCTCGACTAGCGGGATCGTCAGATACGCAGTATTTT | CASSPRLAGSSDTQYF
TRBJ2-3 | TRBV5-1 | TRBD2 | . | TGCGCCAGCAGCTTGGGCTCTAGCGGGAGGTTAAATACGCAGTATTTT | CASSLGSSGRLNTQYF
TRBJ1-2 | TRBV27 | . | few | TGTGCCAGCAGGGCCACCCTCGGGGACTACTATGGCTACACCTTC | CASRATLGDYYGYTF